This section outlines one T cell receptor (beta chain) sequence together with its context. The target antigen is unknown. The ends were cut back, 4 bases at V and 0 bases at J, with 8 bases in the middle. Germline loops: CDR1 KGHDR, CDR2 SFDVKD. The CDR3 extends over 14 amino acids. This record comes from a study of T cell repertoires in cytomegalovirus infection. TCRdb reprocessed the reads with MiXCR, giving one entry per CDR3 protein. The data hold around 490,000 distinct CDR3 sequences, with more than 20% observed a single time. Overall study results and limits: CMV-specific TCR beta clonotypes restricted by HLA-C dominated the ex vivo response.

The rearrangement uses TRBV24-1 and TRBJ2-5; D remains unclear. What was sequenced was PBMCs. This clonotype was sampled from a human donor in good health (CMV status not recorded). Some clones in this sample may be carry-over from other donors' samples. The CDR3 DNA reads TGTGCCACCAGTGACCCCGGATACCAAGAGACCCAGTACTTC. It translates to CATSDPGYQETQYF.